The 19 T cell receptor beta chains given below trace back to one sample, sequenced in a study of blood T cell repertoires in COVID-19. The repertoire was sequenced with immunoSEQ multiplex PCR; TCRdb's copy has only in-frame clones and lacks some. This sample has about 440,000 clones; about 85% occur once, and the top ten carry over 1.5%. The sequenced material came from PBMCs or T cells enriched from blood (not recorded which). These receptors were collected from a woman aged 18-29 years with acute COVID-19.

This chain links TRBV15 with TRBJ2-5, with TRBD2 as a possible D gene (5 bases). Germline CDR1 and CDR2: LNHNV and YYDKDF (reference sequence). The CDR3 length is 13 residues. V dropped 3 bases and J dropped 3 bases, with 8 bases sitting between them. The CDR3 sequence is CATSSRGEETQYF. The DNA of the CDR3 is TGTGCCACCAGCAGTCGGGGTGAAGAGACCCAGTACTTC.

The chain carries TRBV6-5 and TRBJ2-7; 8 bases are a match to TRBD1. The V and J ends lost 6 bases and 3 bases, in that order; junction bases with no gene match: 4. Germline loops: CDR1 MNHEY, CDR2 SVGAGI. This CDR3 is 13 amino acids long. DNA of the CDR3: TGTGCCAGCAGGCCCACAGGGGGCTACGAGCAGTACTTC. It yields the protein CASRPTGGYEQYF.

This clone appeared a single time. The rearrangement uses TRBV5-1 and TRBJ2-3; TRBD2 aligns across 13 bases. Trimming at V came to 3 bases and at J to 2 bases, leaving 3 bases not matched to a gene. The CDR3 loop spans 16 amino acids. The germline V gene has CDR1 SGHRS and CDR2 YFSETQ. The CDR3 protein is CASSSGLAGNTDTQYF. The CDR3 DNA sequence: TGCGCCAGCAGCTCGGGACTAGCGGGAAACACAGATACGCAGTATTTT. The variable domain in full, completed from reference TRBV5-1 and TRBJ2-3, reads KAGVTQTPRYLIKTRGQQVTLSCSPISGHRSVSWYQQTPGQGLQFLFEYFSETQRNKGNFPGRFSGRQFSNSRSEMNVSTLELGDSALYLCASSSGLAGNTDTQYFGPGTRLTVL.

This clone has a handful of counts. V usage is TRBV5-4 and J usage is TRBJ2-1, with TRBD2 matching 11 bases. Germline CDR1 is SGHNT and CDR2 is YYREEE (reference sequence). J gave up 4 bases and V 0 bases, and 3 bases lay outside the gene matches. The CDR3 covers 16 residues. The CDR3 region is CASSLDLAGGYNEQFF. Here the CDR3 DNA reads TGTGCCAGCAGCTTGGACCTAGCGGGGGGATACAATGAGCAGTTCTTC.

The CDR3 loop is CASSLDGTDSYEQYF. The DNA for the CDR3 is TGTGCCAGCAGCTTAGATGGAACAGACTCCTACGAGCAGTACTTC. The V gene is TRBV7-9, the J gene TRBJ2-7; D gene uncertain. The CDR3 has 15 amino acids. Trimming left V 1 base short and J 0 bases short, with 10 bases between. CDR1 is SEHNR and CDR2 is FQNEAQ in the germline V gene (reference sequence).

The chain employs TRBV15 and TRBJ1-5, with unresolved D. V lost 7 bases and J lost 0, with 13 bases in between. Germline V gene data show CDR1 as LNHNV and CDR2 as YYDKDF (reference sequence). This CDR3 comprises 15 residues. The chain's CDR3 is CATNQDGNSNQPQHF. The CDR3 DNA follows: TGTGCCACCAACCAGGACGGGAATAGCAATCAGCCCCAGCATTTT.

The V and J genes are TRBV12-3 or TRBV12-4 and TRBJ1-2; 8 nucleotides line up with TRBD1. V trimming: 7 bases; J trimming: 1 base; junction bases outside the gene matches: 2. This CDR3 contains 13 residues. Here the CDR3 DNA reads TGTGCCAGCATGACAGGGGATAACTATGGCTACACCTTC. Protein product: CASMTGDNYGYTF.

V and J are TRBV29-1 and TRBJ1-2; TRBD1 matches at 12 bases. After removal of 4 bases from V and 3 bases from J, the junction contained 6 bases not matched to a gene. CDR1 SQVTM and CDR2 ANQGSEA come from the germline V gene. The CDR3 extends over 15 amino acids. DNA of the CDR3: TGCAGCGTTGCGGTAGGGACAGGGGGCGACTATGGCTACACCTTC. This codes for CSVAVGTGGDYGYTF.

CDR3: CASSQGANGYTF. The CDR3 coding sequence is TGTGCCAGCAGCCAAGGGGCAAATGGCTACACCTTC. The chain joins TRBV3-1 (or the pseudogene TRBV3-2) to TRBJ1-2; D gene unclear. The CDR3 covers 12 residues. Germline loops: CDR1 LGHDT, CDR2 YNNKEL (reference sequence). The ends were cut back, 1 base at V and 6 bases at J, with 6 bases in the middle.

The V call is TRBV5-3, the J call TRBJ2-1; TRBD2 agrees at 11 bases. TRBV5-3 is assigned to the ORF class and has an uncertain function. The CDR3 totals 16 residues. V shed 0 bases and J 3 bases; nucleotides not matched to a gene: 2. CDR3 nucleotide sequence: TGTGCCAGAAGCTTGGAGGGACTAGCGGTCTACAATGAGCAGTTCTTC. This encodes CARSLEGLAVYNEQFF.

V and J are TRBV28 and TRBJ2-7; 7 bases align to TRBD1. J lost 6 bases, V lost 4 bases, and 3 bases had no gene match. CDR1 is MDHEN, CDR2 SYDVKM, per germline. The CDR3 contains 12 residues. This CDR3 is CASSSDRVEQYF. CDR3 DNA: TGTGCCAGCAGTTCCGACAGGGTCGAGCAGTACTTC.

The chain carries TRBV28 and TRBJ2-7; TRBD2 matches at 13 bases. This CDR3 has 17 residues. Trimming at V came to 3 bases and at J to 3 bases, leaving 8 bases not matched to a gene. Per germline, CDR1 MDHEN and CDR2 SYDVKM. The CDR3 coding sequence is TGTGCCAGCAGTTTGGGACTAGCGGGACTCGCGGGCTACGAGCAGTACTTC. This encodes CASSLGLAGLAGYEQYF. The complete variable domain, with remaining parts taken from reference TRBV28 and TRBJ2-7, reads DVKVTQSSRYLVKRTGEKVFLECVQDMDHENMFWYRQDPGLGLRLIYFSYDVKMKEKGDIPEGYSVSREKKERFSLILESASTNQTSMYLCASSLGLAGLAGYEQYFGPGTRLTVT.

This clone appeared a single time. The chain joins TRBV20-1 to TRBJ1-2; no firm D call. CDR1 is DFQATT, CDR2 SNEGSKA, per germline (reference sequence). CDR3 size: 11 residues. The DNA for the CDR3 is TGCAGCGAGGGCGATAACTATGGCTACACCTTC. It specifies CSEGDNYGYTF.

The rearrangement joins TRBV9 to TRBJ1-1; 8 bases agree with TRBD1. Germline V gives CDR1 SGDLS, CDR2 YYNGEE. This CDR3 comprises 15 residues. Unmatched junction bases numbered 9, after V lost 4 bases and J lost 4 bases. CDR3 sequence reads: CASSPWTGPPTEAFF. The DNA for the CDR3 is TGTGCCAGCAGCCCCTGGACAGGGCCTCCCACTGAAGCTTTCTTT.

The gene calls are TRBV5-1 and TRBJ2-7; possible D gene TRBD1, 6 bases. Trimming cost V 7 bases and J 0 bases, with 11 bases left between them. This CDR3 contains 13 residues. In germline, CDR1 is SGHRS, CDR2 YFSETQ. The CDR3 sequence: CASGTGSSYEQYF. The CDR3 DNA reads TGCGCCAGCGGAACAGGGAGCTCCTACGAGCAGTACTTC.

This rearrangement joins TRBV9 to TRBJ2-2; D might be TRBD2 (5 bases). This CDR3 comprises 16 residues. V was shortened by 0 bases and J by 4 bases, with 13 bases between the two germline ends. The germline CDR1 and CDR2 sequences are SGDLS and YYNGEE. CDR3 nucleotides: TGTGCCAGCAGCGTAGGGGGAACGGGAACCACCGGGGAGCTGTTTTTT. This gives the protein CASSVGGTGTTGELFF.

This clone was seen just once. The V call is TRBV19, the J call TRBJ1-5, with a possible D match to TRBD1 (5 bases). Germline V gene lookup returns CDR1 LNHDA and CDR2 SQIVND (reference sequence). Trimming took off 4 bases at V and 14 bases at J, with 21 bases between the two ends. The CDR3 sequence is 14 residues long. The CDR3 DNA follows: TGTGCCAGTAGTACCGGACACCGCCTTCTTCTAAAGCATTTT. The encoded protein is CASSTGHRLLLKHF.

The gene calls are TRBV11-2 and TRBJ2-5; 12 nucleotides agree with TRBD1. V trimming: 5 bases; J trimming: 4 bases; junction bases outside the gene matches: 8. The CDR3 consists of 16 residues. CDR1 and CDR2 from the germline V gene are SGHAT and FQNNGV. In nucleotides, the CDR3 is TGTGCCAGCAGCCGACCCCGGGACAGGGGGCTAGAGACCCAGTACTTC. This sequence encodes CASSRPRDRGLETQYF. The variable domain in full, completed from reference TRBV11-2 and TRBJ2-5, reads EAGVAQSPRYKIIEKRQSVAFWCNPISGHATLYWYQQILGQGPKLLIQFQNNGVVDDSQLPKDRFSAERLKGVDSTLKIQPAKLEDSAVYLCASSRPRDRGLETQYFGPGTRLLVL.

The chain carries TRBV6-4 and TRBJ2-3, with D perhaps matching TRBD2 (7 bases). With 7 bases removed from V and 5 bases from J, the gap between germline ends came to 22 bases. The CDR3 sequence is 16 residues long. The germline CDR1 and CDR2 sequences are MRHNA and SNTAGT. DNA for the CDR3: TGTGCCAGCACTCACGAGGGGGGAGGGCAACGAGATACGCAGTATTTT. Amino acids: CASTHEGGGQRDTQYF.